Shown below are 26 T cell receptor beta chains from a single sample sequenced in a study of shared T cell receptors in the human thymus. Measured with immunoSEQ multiplex PCR; TCRdb has only the in-frame clones, and not every one. The sample has about 500,000 clones, around three quarters seen once. This sample also belongs to another study, concerning human thymus T cells.

Sequenced material: thymocytes. These receptors originate from a boy younger than two with a congenital heart defect.

J is TRBJ2-5 and V is TRBV6-4, with 7 bases matching TRBD2. The trim removed 5 bases at V and 5 bases at J, leaving 5 bases unmatched. The CDR3 totals 13 residues. Germline CDR1 reads MRHNA; CDR2 reads SNTAGT. The CDR3 DNA reads TGTGCCAGCAGTCCGTGGGGGGGGGAGACCCAGTACTTC. It specifies CASSPWGGETQYF.

The J gene is TRBJ2-7, the V gene TRBV30, with TRBD2 identical over 8 bases. V was pared by 4 bases and J by 0 bases, with 2 bases of the junction left unmatched. Germline V gene data show CDR1 as GTSNPN and CDR2 as SVGIG (reference sequence). The CDR3 is 13 amino acids. Here the CDR3 DNA reads TGTGCCTGGACTAGCGGGTTCTCCTACGAGCAGTACTTC. Its translation is CAWTSGFSYEQYF.

The rearrangement links TRBV6-5 to TRBJ1-2; D is possibly TRBD1 (5 bases). V lost 1 base and J 4 bases, leaving 16 bases between the germline ends. Germline V CDR1 and CDR2: MNHEY, SVGAGI. The CDR3 loop spans 16 amino acids. CDR3 in DNA: TGTGCCAGCAGTTACTTTCCGGGGCTGGAGGGCTATGGCTACACCTTC. Encoded protein: CASSYFPGLEGYGYTF.

This chain joins TRBV7-6 and TRBJ2-7, with TRBD1 matching over 9 bases. V gave up 5 bases and J gave up 4 bases; unmatched junction bases: 3. Germline V gives CDR1 SGHVS, CDR2 FNYEAQ. This CDR3 spans 13 amino acids. The chain's CDR3 is CASSRDREYEQYF. The DNA for the CDR3 is TGTGCCAGCAGCCGGGACAGGGAATACGAGCAGTACTTC.

Points on this clone: Its ends do not fully match the called genes, so a read error is possible. The chain joins TRBV19 to TRBJ2-3; D is possibly TRBD2 (5 bases). Germline V gene data show CDR1 as LNHDA and CDR2 as SQIVND (reference sequence). This CDR3 is built from 15 residues. The CDR3 nucleotides read TGTGCCAGTAGTATAGCGAGCGGAGTCACAAATACGCAGTATTTT. Residues: CASSIASGVTNTQYF.

The chain uses TRBV11-3 and TRBJ2-7, with 7 bases fitting TRBD2. V gave up 1 base and J gave up 4 bases; unmatched junction bases: 19. Germline V CDR1 and CDR2: SGHNT, YENEEA. The CDR3 totals 19 residues. The CDR3 spells CASSLATSIGSFVEYEQYF. CDR3 DNA: TGTGCCAGCAGCTTAGCGACTAGCATTGGCTCCTTTGTAGAGTACGAGCAGTACTTC.

The chain links TRBV11-3 to TRBJ2-3; D gene ambiguous. Germline CDR1 and CDR2: SGHNT and YENEEA. The CDR3 totals 16 residues. The V end lost 1 base, the J end lost 2 bases, and 13 bases lay between the germline ends. The CDR3: CASSLGSAEDTDTQYF. The CDR3 coding sequence is TGTGCCAGCAGCTTAGGTTCTGCAGAGGACACAGATACGCAGTATTTT.

The chain recombines TRBV28 with TRBJ1-6, with unresolved D. The V gene lost 6 bases and the J gene lost 0 bases, with 15 bases spanning the gap. Looked up from germline, CDR1 is MDHEN and CDR2 is SYDVKM. This CDR3 comprises 17 residues. The CDR3 loop reads CASSDPGLGSYNSPLHF. The CDR3 DNA follows: TGTGCCAGCAGCGACCCCGGACTGGGCTCCTATAATTCACCCCTCCACTTT.

The rearrangement uses TRBV2 and TRBJ1-6; 9 bases map to TRBD1. V lost 0 bases, J lost 10 bases, and 7 bases stayed unmatched. The CDR3 has 16 amino acids. CDR1 is SNHLY, CDR2 FYNNEI, per germline. The CDR3 DNA reads as TGTGCCAGCAGTGAAGCCGGGACAGGGAGGCACTCACCCCTCCACTTT. It yields the protein CASSEAGTGRHSPLHF. Based on the CDR3 plus reference TRBV2 and TRBJ1-6, the full variable domain is EPEVTQTPSHQVTQMGQEVILRCVPISNHLYFYWYRQILGQKVEFLVSFYNNEISEKSEIFDDQFSVERPDGSNFTLKIRSTKLEDSAMYFCASSEAGTGRHSPLHFGNGTRLTVT.

The sample holds a few counts of this clone. The chain recombines TRBV4-1 with TRBJ2-1; 10 nucleotides agree with TRBD2. Trimming cost V 0 bases and J 7 bases; bases outside gene matches: 6. The CDR3 contains 16 residues. Germline CDR1 and CDR2: MGHRA and YSYEKL. In DNA form, the CDR3 reads TGCGCCAGCAGCCAAGATATCCTAGCGGGAGTAAATGAGCAGTTCTTC. Its translation is CASSQDILAGVNEQFF.

A few counts support this clone. The chain uses TRBV11-1 and TRBJ2-7, with 16 bases lining up with TRBD2. The germline V gene has CDR1 SGHAT and CDR2 FQDESV (reference sequence). Losses at the gene ends were 5 bases for V and 6 bases for J; bases not matched to a gene: 13. The CDR3 runs to 18 residues. The CDR3 loop is CASSGGTSGRAGVPEQYF. The CDR3 coding sequence is TGTGCCAGCAGCGGCGGGACTAGCGGGAGGGCCGGGGTCCCCGAGCAGTACTTC.

The chain is built from TRBV4-2 and TRBJ2-1, with D tentatively TRBD2 (5 bases). V dropped 0 bases and J dropped 3 bases, with 24 bases sitting between them. Germline V gene sequence: CDR1 LGHNA, CDR2 YNFKEQ. The CDR3 is made up of 20 amino acids. Here the CDR3 reads CASSQDLLRGFWAHYNEQFF. The CDR3 DNA follows: TGTGCCAGCAGCCAAGATTTGTTAAGAGGGTTCTGGGCTCACTACAATGAGCAGTTCTTC.

The chain recombines TRBV14 with TRBJ1-4, with 9 bases aligning to TRBD1. This CDR3 is built from 14 residues. V lost 4 bases and J lost 8; bases outside the gene matches: 5. The V gene's germline CDR1 is SGHDN and CDR2 FVKESK. The CDR3, as DNA: TGTGCCAGCAGCCCCCGGGACAGGGTGGAAAAACTGTTTTTT. Translating it yields CASSPRDRVEKLFF. Combining the CDR3 with reference TRBV14 and TRBJ1-4 gives the whole variable domain EAGVTQFPSHSVIEKGQTVTLRCDPISGHDNLYWYRRVMGKEIKFLLHFVKESKQDESGMPNNRFLAERTGGTYSTLKVQPAELEDSGVYFCASSPRDRVEKLFFGSGTQLSVL.

The chain has TRBV7-9 and TRBJ1-1; no clear D. The CDR3 extends over 14 amino acids. V lost 5 bases and J 2 bases, leaving 12 bases between the germline ends. In germline, CDR1 is SEHNR, CDR2 FQNEAQ (reference sequence). This CDR3 reads CASSPSRTNTEAFF. For the CDR3, the DNA is TGTGCCAGCAGCCCCTCGCGCACCAACACTGAAGCTTTCTTT.

This chain links TRBV14 with TRBJ2-7; TRBD2 matches at 9 bases. The CDR3 has 16 amino acids. The germline V gene encodes CDR1 SGHDN and CDR2 FVKESK. V trimming: 0 bases; J trimming: 4 bases; junction bases outside the gene matches: 7. CDR3 sequence (DNA): TGTGCCAGCAGCCAAGAGCTAGCGGGAATAACTTACGAGCAGTACTTC. It specifies CASSQELAGITYEQYF.

J is TRBJ2-1 and V is TRBV2; TRBD2 aligns across 10 bases. Germline lookup yields CDR1 SNHLY and CDR2 FYNNEI. The CDR3 spans 16 residues. With 2 bases clipped from V and 10 bases from J, the junction kept 11 bases outside the gene matches. CDR3 coding DNA: TGTGCCAGCAGTGAAAAAAGCGGGAGGGCCCCGATGGAGCAGTTCTTC. Its protein is CASSEKSGRAPMEQFF. The full variable domain, in which reference TRBV2 and TRBJ2-1 provide the parts outside the CDR3, is EPEVTQTPSHQVTQMGQEVILRCVPISNHLYFYWYRQILGQKVEFLVSFYNNEISEKSEIFDDQFSVERPDGSNFTLKIRSTKLEDSAMYFCASSEKSGRAPMEQFFGPGTRLTVL.

This chain joins TRBV28 and TRBJ2-2, with 11 bases matching TRBD2. The trim removed 6 bases at V and 5 bases at J, leaving 11 bases unmatched. Germline loops: CDR1 MDHEN, CDR2 SYDVKM. CDR3 length: 17 residues. The DNA for the CDR3 is TGTGCCAGCAGATCAGGACTAGCGGGCCCGTTTACCGGGGAGCTGTTTTTT. The encoded protein is CASRSGLAGPFTGELFF.

V usage is TRBV4-3 and J usage is TRBJ2-1; possible D gene TRBD2, 5 bases. V lost 0 bases and J lost 5, with 17 bases in between. Looked up from germline, CDR1 is LGHNA and CDR2 is YSLEER. The CDR3 runs 17 residues. The CDR3, as DNA: TGCGCCAGCAGCCAAGATCATGCGAGGGTAACGCACAATGAGCAGTTCTTC. It is translated as CASSQDHARVTHNEQFF.

V is TRBV28 and J is TRBJ2-3; a possible D gene is TRBD2 (6 bases). Germline V gene sequence: CDR1 MDHEN, CDR2 SYDVKM. CDR3 length: 14 amino acids. V was shortened by 4 bases and J by 6 bases, with 14 bases between the two germline ends. The CDR3 is CASSYLSLADTQYF. The CDR3 coding sequence is TGTGCCAGCAGTTATTTATCTCTAGCGGATACGCAGTATTTT.

The J gene is TRBJ2-5, the V gene TRBV14, with 7 nucleotides matching TRBD1. The CDR3 contains 15 residues. With V trimmed by 2 bases and J by 1 base, 4 bases remained unmatched. Germline-derived CDR1 and CDR2 are SGHDN and FVKESK. The CDR3 DNA follows: TGTGCCAGCAGCCAAAAGGGGACAGCCCAAGAGACCCAGTACTTC. This gives the protein CASSQKGTAQETQYF.

The V gene is TRBV7-9, the J gene TRBJ2-3; D possibly corresponds to TRBD2 (5 bases). CDR1 and CDR2 from the germline V gene are SEHNR and FQNEAQ (reference sequence). V dropped 6 bases and J dropped 0 bases, with 22 bases sitting between them. The CDR3 contains 18 residues. The CDR3 reads CASSKPALEGLSTDTQYF. The CDR3 DNA reads TGTGCCAGCAGTAAGCCTGCCCTCGAGGGATTGAGCACAGATACGCAGTATTTT.

As to this clone: The same CDR3 arises from other DNA sequences in this sample as well. The rearrangement links TRBV5-1 to TRBJ2-1, with TRBD1 matching 10 bases. Trimming cost V 2 bases and J 4 bases; bases outside gene matches: 6. The CDR3 covers 16 residues. The germline V gene encodes CDR1 SGHRS and CDR2 YFSETQ. CDR3 DNA: TGCGCCAGCAGCTTACTCCGGGACAGGGGATACAATGAGCAGTTCTTC. It translates to CASSLLRDRGYNEQFF.

The chain links TRBV29-1 to TRBJ2-3; tentative D call: TRBD2 (6 bases). The CDR3 is made up of 13 amino acids. V lost 4 bases, J lost 6 bases, and 14 bases lay in between. Germline V CDR1 and CDR2: SQVTM, ANQGSEA. As DNA, the CDR3 is TGCAGCGTTGCCGGGGGATGGGGGGATACGCAGTATTTT. It translates to CSVAGGWGDTQYF.

This clone has more than one count but fewer than ten. The rearrangement uses TRBV5-1 and TRBJ1-1; a possible D gene is TRBD1 (5 bases). CDR3 length equals 17 residues. Looked up from germline, CDR1 is SGHRS and CDR2 is YFSETQ. Trimming shortened V by 0 bases and J by 0 bases, and 15 bases separated the two germline ends. The CDR3 is CASSLEQGIYMNTEAFF. The CDR3 bases are TGCGCCAGCAGCTTGGAGCAGGGAATTTACATGAACACTGAAGCTTTCTTT. Full variable domain (rest looked up from reference TRBV5-1 and TRBJ1-1): KAGVTQTPRYLIKTRGQQVTLSCSPISGHRSVSWYQQTPGQGLQFLFEYFSETQRNKGNFPGRFSGRQFSNSRSEMNVSTLELGDSALYLCASSLEQGIYMNTEAFFGQGTRLTVV.

J is TRBJ2-4 and V is TRBV6-6; TRBD2 matches 7 bases. Losses at the gene ends were 8 bases for V and 9 bases for J; bases not matched to a gene: 7. The CDR3 spans 12 residues. Germline values: CDR1 MNHNY, CDR2 SVGAGI (reference sequence). CDR3 residues: CASGCGGGIQYF. The CDR3 nucleotides are TGTGCCAGCGGATGTGGGGGGGGCATTCAGTACTTC.

The chain uses TRBV5-4 and TRBJ2-1; D remains ambiguous. The CDR3 totals 14 residues. Germline-derived CDR1 and CDR2 are SGHNT and YYREEE (reference sequence). V was shortened by 4 bases and J by 7 bases, with 15 bases between the two germline ends. CDR3 in amino acids: CASSLLGPRNEQFF. CDR3 nucleotides: TGTGCCAGCAGCCTCTTGGGTCCTAGGAATGAGCAGTTCTTC.